Each of the 23 T cell receptor beta chains below was sequenced from the same sample in a study of blood T cell repertoires in COVID-19. Profiling relied on immunoSEQ multiplex PCR, and the TCRdb table lists in-frame clones only, not all of them. The sample has 150,000 to 200,000 clones; approximately 90% are singletons. Sequenced: peripheral blood. All receptors come from a human donor in a cohort sampled during active COVID-19.

This clone was detected many times. V and J are TRBV9 and TRBJ2-6; 9 nucleotides match TRBD1. Germline assignment: CDR1 SGDLS and CDR2 YYNGEE. J was trimmed by 1 base and V by 4 bases; bases with no gene match: 6. This CDR3 has 17 amino acids. DNA for the CDR3: TGTGCCAGCAGCTCGGGACAGGGTATGTCTGGGGCCAACGTCCTGACTTTC. The encoded protein is CASSSGQGMSGANVLTF.

This chain connects TRBV7-6 to TRBJ2-5, with TRBD1 identical over 8 bases. The length of the CDR3 is 16 residues. V was clipped by 5 bases and J by 2 bases; unmatched bases: 10. CDR1 and CDR2 (germline): SGHVS, FNYEAQ. CDR3 nucleotides: TGTGCCAGCAGCGACATGGACAGGGAGTTACAAGAGACCCAGTACTTC. As protein: CASSDMDRELQETQYF.

J is TRBJ2-1 and V is TRBV9; D remains ambiguous. The CDR3 covers 12 residues. Germline CDR1 and CDR2: SGDLS and YYNGEE. The V end was cut by 4 bases, the J end by 5 bases, with 7 bases between. CDR3: CASSSRNNEQFF. Written as DNA, the CDR3 is TGTGCCAGCAGCTCGCGCAACAATGAGCAGTTCTTC. Complete variable domain (other parts from reference TRBV9 and TRBJ2-1): DSGVTQTPKHLITATGQRVTLRCSPRSGDLSVYWYQQSLDQGLQFLIQYYNGEERAKGNILERFSAQQFPDLHSELNLSSLELGDSALYFCASSSRNNEQFFGPGTRLTVL.

The chain links TRBV4-3 to TRBJ1-3; tentatively, D is TRBD1 (5 bases). Germline-derived CDR1 and CDR2 are LGHNA and YSLEER. This CDR3 contains 16 residues. Trimming left V 0 bases short and J 2 bases short, with 11 bases between. The CDR3 sequence is CASSQDRGFTGNTIYF. The CDR3 DNA reads TGCGCCAGCAGCCAAGACCGGGGGTTCACTGGAAACACCATATATTTT.

The V and J genes are TRBV3-1 (or the pseudogene TRBV3-2) and TRBJ1-1; 11 bases map to TRBD1. With V trimmed by 6 bases and J by 4 bases, 10 bases remained unmatched. CDR1 is LGHDT and CDR2 is YNNKEL in the germline V gene (reference sequence). This CDR3 has 16 amino acids. CDR3 sequence: CASSSGQGASSTEAFF. The CDR3 DNA follows: TGTGCCAGCAGTTCCGGACAGGGGGCTAGTAGCACTGAAGCTTTCTTT.

The chain joins TRBV27 to TRBJ2-7; possibly TRBD1 for D (6 bases). The CDR3 has 14 amino acids. CDR1 is MNHEY, CDR2 SMNVEV, per germline (reference sequence). Trimming cost V 7 bases and J 6 bases, with 19 bases left between them. CDR3 region: CASTADRTFSEQYF. The CDR3 DNA reads as TGTGCCAGCACTGCGGACAGAACGTTCAGCGAGCAGTACTTC.

The rearrangement joins TRBV5-5 to TRBJ1-4, with D possibly being TRBD1 (6 bases). Germline lookup yields CDR1 SGHKS and CDR2 YYEKEE (reference sequence). The CDR3 is made up of 15 amino acids. V was shortened by 4 bases and J by 5 bases, with 15 bases between the two germline ends. The CDR3 DNA follows: TGTGCCAGCAGCGGAACAGGGTCGTCGAATGAAAAACTGTTTTTT. This translates into CASSGTGSSNEKLFF.

This clone has a single count. V usage is TRBV9 and J usage is TRBJ2-2; 10 bases fit TRBD2. CDR1 and CDR2 from the germline V gene are SGDLS and YYNGEE. This CDR3 comprises 16 residues. V was pared by 0 bases and J by 8 bases, with 7 bases of the junction left unmatched. The CDR3 DNA reads TGTGCCAGCAGCGTAGGTCTAGCGGGAGTGGTGGGGGAGCTGTTTTTT. It specifies CASSVGLAGVVGELFF.

V and J are TRBV18 and TRBJ1-3, with 8 bases identical to TRBD1. The CDR3 is made up of 15 amino acids. J lost 4 bases, V lost 4 bases, and 6 bases had no gene match. CDR1 is KGHSH and CDR2 is LQKENI in the germline V gene. CDR3 coding DNA: TGTGCCAGCTCACGTCAGGGGGCGGACGGAAACACCATATATTTT. Translated, it gives CASSRQGADGNTIYF.

The chain couples TRBV5-8 to TRBJ2-1; D call uncertain. From germline, CDR1 is SGHTS and CDR2 YDEGEE. The germline V and J ends were trimmed by 1 base and 4 bases, with 6 bases remaining between them. This CDR3 comprises 13 residues. The CDR3 here is CASSLRRYNEQFF. The CDR3 nucleotides read TGTGCCAGCAGCTTGCGGCGGTACAATGAGCAGTTCTTC.

This chain joins TRBV6-1 and TRBJ2-7; TRBD1 matches 11 bases. The germline CDR1 and CDR2 sequences are MNHNS and SASEGT. V shed 2 bases, J shed 5 bases, and the junction held 5 bases outside the gene matches. The CDR3 is made up of 15 amino acids. The CDR3 loop is CASSESWTGGDEQYF. In DNA, the CDR3 is TGTGCCAGCAGTGAATCCTGGACAGGGGGCGACGAGCAGTACTTC.

This chain joins TRBV6-5 and TRBJ2-7; TRBD1 matches at 9 bases. The CDR3 contains 15 residues. V lost 7 bases, J lost 3 bases, and 10 bases stayed unmatched. Germline CDR1 and CDR2: MNHEY and SVGAGI. The CDR3 DNA is TGTGCCAGCAAGAGGGGGACAGGGAGCGTCTACGAGCAGTACTTC. Translated: CASKRGTGSVYEQYF.

The J gene is TRBJ2-5, the V gene TRBV5-1; TRBD2 matches 10 bases. V was pared by 0 bases and J by 14 bases, with 10 bases of the junction left unmatched. The CDR3 is 14 amino acids. Germline CDR1 is SGHRS and CDR2 is YFSETQ. CDR3 DNA sequence: TGCGCCAGCAGCTTGGATTGGACTAGCGGTGGGAAATACTTC. Translated, it gives CASSLDWTSGGKYF.

V usage is TRBV5-1 and J usage is TRBJ2-7; D perhaps matches TRBD1 (6 bases). CDR1 and CDR2 from the germline V gene are SGHRS and YFSETQ. The CDR3 loop spans 15 amino acids. Trimming removed 3 bases at V and 1 base at J, with 14 bases between. The CDR3 nucleotides read TGCGCCAGCAGCTCCCAGGGGTTTGGGTCCTACGAGCAGTACTTC. Its translation is CASSSQGFGSYEQYF.

The rearrangement joins TRBV25-1 to TRBJ1-5; D may be TRBD1 (5 bases). Germline V gives CDR1 MGHDK, CDR2 SYGVNS. The CDR3 spans 15 residues. Trimming shortened V by 2 bases and J by 5 bases, and 13 bases separated the two germline ends. The CDR3 here is CASSENRFYHQPQHF. The CDR3 DNA reads as TGTGCCAGCAGTGAAAACAGGTTTTACCATCAGCCCCAGCATTTT.

This chain joins TRBV28 and TRBJ2-5; 9 bases match TRBD1. This CDR3 has 16 amino acids. Looked up from germline, CDR1 is MDHEN and CDR2 is SYDVKM. V was pared by 5 bases and J by 5 bases, with 12 bases of the junction left unmatched. CDR3 DNA sequence: TGTGCCAGCAGTCTGGACAGGGGCGCGGAAATGGAGACCCAGTACTTC. This gives the protein CASSLDRGAEMETQYF. Full variable domain (outside the CDR3, taken from reference TRBV28 and TRBJ2-5): DVKVTQSSRYLVKRTGEKVFLECVQDMDHENMFWYRQDPGLGLRLIYFSYDVKMKEKGDIPEGYSVSREKKERFSLILESASTNQTSMYLCASSLDRGAEMETQYFGPGTRLLVL.

CDR3 in DNA: TGTGCCTGGAGTGTTGAAGGACTAGCGGGTTCCTACGAGCAGTACTTC. As protein: CAWSVEGLAGSYEQYF. This chain connects TRBV30 to TRBJ2-7; TRBD2 matches 11 bases. V was pared by 0 bases and J by 1 base, with 5 bases of the junction left unmatched. The CDR3 runs 16 residues. The V gene's germline CDR1 is GTSNPN and CDR2 SVGIG (reference sequence).

The V and J genes are TRBV28 and TRBJ2-5, with 7 nucleotides matching TRBD2. V shed 4 bases and J 13 bases; nucleotides not matched to a gene: 21. Germline V CDR1 and CDR2: MDHEN, SYDVKM. The CDR3 runs 16 residues. The CDR3 coding sequence is TGTGCCAGCAGTTCTCCCCGAACAGCGGGGCTCTCGACGGTGTACTTC. This translates into CASSSPRTAGLSTVYF.

The rearrangement links TRBV28 to TRBJ2-7, with 9 nucleotides matching TRBD1. The length of the CDR3 is 14 residues. Trimming at V came to 2 bases and at J to 2 bases, leaving 1 base not matched to a gene. Germline V CDR1 and CDR2: MDHEN, SYDVKM. The CDR3 region has the DNA TGTGCCAGCAGTTTAGGGACAGGGCCCTACGAGCAGTACTTC. It encodes CASSLGTGPYEQYF.

This chain uses TRBV27 with TRBJ1-2; possibly TRBD1 for D (6 bases). The germline V gene encodes CDR1 MNHEY and CDR2 SMNVEV (reference sequence). Trimming took 6 bases from V and 8 from J, leaving 13 bases between them. This CDR3 is built from 12 residues. DNA of the CDR3: TGTGCCAGCAGCCATATCAGGGGCGGCTACACCTTC. Residues: CASSHIRGGYTF.

This clone showed up many times. The chain recombines TRBV6-5 with TRBJ1-1; 10 nucleotides line up with TRBD1. The length of the CDR3 is 12 residues. Germline V gives CDR1 MNHEY, CDR2 SVGAGI. Trimming removed 6 bases from V and 6 bases from J; junction bases left unmatched: 1. DNA of the CDR3: TGTGCCAGCAGCGACAGGGGGCCTGAAGCTTTCTTT. It specifies CASSDRGPEAFF.

The rearrangement uses TRBV5-1 and TRBJ1-2; TRBD1 aligns across 9 bases. V gave up 0 bases and J gave up 7 bases; unmatched junction bases: 4. The CDR3 contains 14 residues. CDR1 and CDR2 from the germline V gene are SGHRS and YFSETQ. The CDR3 loop is CASSLGGQGFGYTF. The CDR3, as DNA: TGCGCCAGCAGCTTGGGGGGACAGGGATTTGGCTACACCTTC.

The chain joins TRBV11-2 to TRBJ2-7, with 10 bases matching TRBD2. V dropped 6 bases and J dropped 3; count of bases not matched to a gene: 8. Germline V CDR1 and CDR2: SGHAT, FQNNGV. The CDR3 totals 15 residues. CDR3: CASSLSGRTLYEQYF. The CDR3 DNA follows: TGTGCCAGCAGTCTTAGCGGGAGGACCCTCTACGAGCAGTACTTC.